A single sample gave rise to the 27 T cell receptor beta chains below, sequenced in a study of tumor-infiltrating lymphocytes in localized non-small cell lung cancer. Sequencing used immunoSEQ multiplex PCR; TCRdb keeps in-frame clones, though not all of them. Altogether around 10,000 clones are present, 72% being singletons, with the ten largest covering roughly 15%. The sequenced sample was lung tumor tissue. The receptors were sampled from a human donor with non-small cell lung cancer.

The CDR3 nucleotides are TGCGCCAGCAGCCAAGATCCAGGAAATAGCAATCAGCCCCAGCATTTT. Its protein is CASSQDPGNSNQPQHF. The chain carries TRBV4-1 and TRBJ1-5, with unresolved D. V lost 0 bases and J lost 0, with 9 bases in between. This CDR3 has 16 amino acids. The V gene's germline CDR1 is MGHRA and CDR2 YSYEKL.

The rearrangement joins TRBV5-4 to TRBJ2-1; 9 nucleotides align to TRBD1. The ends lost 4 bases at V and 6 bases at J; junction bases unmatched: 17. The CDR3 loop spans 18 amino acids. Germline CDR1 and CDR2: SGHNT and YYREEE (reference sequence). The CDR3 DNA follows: TGTGCCAGCAGCCCGGGCGCCGGCTGGACAGGGGAAGGCAATGAGCAGTTCTTC. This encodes CASSPGAGWTGEGNEQFF.

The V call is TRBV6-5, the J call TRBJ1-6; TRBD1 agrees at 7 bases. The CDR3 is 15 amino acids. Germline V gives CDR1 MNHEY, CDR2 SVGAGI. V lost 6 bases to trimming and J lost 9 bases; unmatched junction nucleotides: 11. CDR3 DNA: TGTGCCAGCAGCACGGGACAGTCTCGGGGTTCACCCCTCCACTTT. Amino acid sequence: CASSTGQSRGSPLHF.

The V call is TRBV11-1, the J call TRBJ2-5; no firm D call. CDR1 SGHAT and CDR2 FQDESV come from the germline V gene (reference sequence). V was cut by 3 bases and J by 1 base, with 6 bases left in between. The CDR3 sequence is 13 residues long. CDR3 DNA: TGTGCCAGCAGCTTTGAGGTCCAAGAGACCCAGTACTTC. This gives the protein CASSFEVQETQYF.

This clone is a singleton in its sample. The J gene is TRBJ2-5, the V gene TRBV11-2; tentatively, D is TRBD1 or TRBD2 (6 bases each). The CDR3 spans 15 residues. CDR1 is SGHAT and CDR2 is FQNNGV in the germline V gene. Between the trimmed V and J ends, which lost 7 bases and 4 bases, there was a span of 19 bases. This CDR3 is CASNLAPGARETQYF. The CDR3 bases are TGTGCCAGCAACCTAGCCCCGGGGGCACGAGAGACCCAGTACTTC.

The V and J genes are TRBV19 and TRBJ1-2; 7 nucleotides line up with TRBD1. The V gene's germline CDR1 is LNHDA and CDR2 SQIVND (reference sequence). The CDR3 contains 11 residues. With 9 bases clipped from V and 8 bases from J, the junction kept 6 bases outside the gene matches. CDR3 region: CARETGKGYTF. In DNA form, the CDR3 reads TGTGCCAGAGAGACAGGGAAGGGCTACACCTTC.

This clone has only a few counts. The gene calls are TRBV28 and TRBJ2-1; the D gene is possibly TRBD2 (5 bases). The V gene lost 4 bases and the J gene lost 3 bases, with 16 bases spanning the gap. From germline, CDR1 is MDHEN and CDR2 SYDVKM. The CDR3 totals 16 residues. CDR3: CASSWRSSGVYNEQFF. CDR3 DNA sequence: TGTGCCAGCAGTTGGCGGTCGAGCGGTGTCTACAATGAGCAGTTCTTC.

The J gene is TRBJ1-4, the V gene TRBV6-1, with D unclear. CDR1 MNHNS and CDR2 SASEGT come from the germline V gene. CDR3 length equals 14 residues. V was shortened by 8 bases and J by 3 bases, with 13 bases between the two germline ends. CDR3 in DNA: TGTGCCAGCGGCCGGGGTGCTGCTAATGAAAAACTGTTTTTT. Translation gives CASGRGAANEKLFF.

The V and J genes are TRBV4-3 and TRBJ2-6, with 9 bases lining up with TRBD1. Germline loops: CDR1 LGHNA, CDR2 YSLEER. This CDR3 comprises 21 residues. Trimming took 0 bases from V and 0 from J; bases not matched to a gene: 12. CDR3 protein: CASSQDQPGQGLFSGANVLTF. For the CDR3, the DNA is TGCGCCAGCAGCCAAGATCAGCCGGGACAGGGCCTTTTCTCTGGGGCCAACGTCCTGACTTTC.

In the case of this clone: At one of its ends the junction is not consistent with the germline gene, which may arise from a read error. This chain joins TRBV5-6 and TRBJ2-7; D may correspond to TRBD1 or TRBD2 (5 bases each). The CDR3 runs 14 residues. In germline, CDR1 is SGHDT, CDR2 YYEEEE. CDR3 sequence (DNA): TGTGCCAGCATCTTGAGGTCGAGGGGCTACGAGCAGTACTTC. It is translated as CASILRSRGYEQYF.

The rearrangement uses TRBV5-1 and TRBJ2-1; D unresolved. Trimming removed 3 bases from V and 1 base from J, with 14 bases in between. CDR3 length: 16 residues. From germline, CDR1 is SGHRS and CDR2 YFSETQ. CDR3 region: CASSSGRSESYNEQFF. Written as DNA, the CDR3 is TGCGCCAGCAGCTCCGGAAGAAGCGAGTCCTACAATGAGCAGTTCTTC.

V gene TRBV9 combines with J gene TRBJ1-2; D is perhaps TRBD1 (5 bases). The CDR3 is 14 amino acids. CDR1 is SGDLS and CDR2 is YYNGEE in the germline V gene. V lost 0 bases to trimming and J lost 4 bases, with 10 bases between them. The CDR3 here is CASSVEGASYGYTF. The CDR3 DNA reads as TGTGCCAGCAGCGTAGAAGGGGCCAGCTATGGCTACACCTTC.

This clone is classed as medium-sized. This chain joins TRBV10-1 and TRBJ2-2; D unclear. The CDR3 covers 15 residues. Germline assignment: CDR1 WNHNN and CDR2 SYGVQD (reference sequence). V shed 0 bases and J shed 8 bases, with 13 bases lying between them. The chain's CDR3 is CASSESGQTMGELFF. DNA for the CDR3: TGCGCCAGCAGTGAGTCCGGGCAGACCATGGGGGAGCTGTTTTTT.

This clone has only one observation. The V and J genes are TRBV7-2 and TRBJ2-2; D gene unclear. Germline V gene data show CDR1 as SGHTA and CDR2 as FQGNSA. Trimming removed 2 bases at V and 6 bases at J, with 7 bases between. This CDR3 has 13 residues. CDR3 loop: CASSLSKAGELFF. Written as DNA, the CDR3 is TGTGCCAGCAGCTTAAGTAAGGCCGGGGAGCTGTTTTTT. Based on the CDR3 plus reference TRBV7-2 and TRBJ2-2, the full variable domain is GAGVSQSPSNKVTEKGKDVELRCDPISGHTALYWYRQSLGQGLEFLIYFQGNSAPDKSGLPSDRFSAERTGGSVSTLTIQRTQQEDSAVYLCASSLSKAGELFFGEGSRLTVL.

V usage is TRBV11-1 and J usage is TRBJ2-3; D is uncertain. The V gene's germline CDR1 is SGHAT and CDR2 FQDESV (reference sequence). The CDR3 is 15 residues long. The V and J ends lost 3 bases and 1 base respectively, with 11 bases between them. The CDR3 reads CASSFHKGGTDTQYF. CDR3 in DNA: TGTGCCAGCAGCTTCCACAAAGGAGGCACAGATACGCAGTATTTT.

The CDR3 sequence: CASSLDRGDEQYF. The CDR3 DNA reads TGTGCCAGCAGCCTTGACAGGGGCGACGAGCAGTACTTC. The gene calls are TRBV16 and TRBJ2-7, with 8 bases lining up with TRBD1. V lost 4 bases, J lost 5 bases, and 4 bases stayed unmatched. Germline V gene data show CDR1 as KGHSY and CDR2 as FQNENV. This CDR3 contains 13 residues. Drawing the rest from reference TRBV16 and TRBJ2-7, the complete variable domain is GEEVAQTPKHLVRGEGQKAKLYCAPIKGHSYVFWYQQVLKNEFKFLISFQNENVFDETGMPKERFSAKCLPNSPCSLEIQATKLEDSAVYFCASSLDRGDEQYFGPGTRLTVT.

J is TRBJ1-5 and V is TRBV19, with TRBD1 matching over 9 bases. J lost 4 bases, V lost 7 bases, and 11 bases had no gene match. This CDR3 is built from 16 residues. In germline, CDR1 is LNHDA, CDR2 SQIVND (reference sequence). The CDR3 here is CASKSSGTGFNQPQHF. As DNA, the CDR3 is TGTGCCAGTAAAAGTTCCGGGACAGGGTTTAATCAGCCCCAGCATTTT. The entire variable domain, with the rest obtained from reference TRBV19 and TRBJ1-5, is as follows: DGGITQSPKYLFRKEGQNVTLSCEQNLNHDAMYWYRQDPGQGLRLIYYSQIVNDFQKGDIAEGYSVSREKKESFPLTVTSAQKNPTAFYLCASKSSGTGFNQPQHFGDGTRLSIL.

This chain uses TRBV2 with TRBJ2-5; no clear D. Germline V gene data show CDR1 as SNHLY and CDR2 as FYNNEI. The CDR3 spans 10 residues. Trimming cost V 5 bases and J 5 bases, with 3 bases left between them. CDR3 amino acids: CASSRETQYF. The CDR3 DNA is TGTGCCAGCAGTCGGGAGACCCAGTACTTC.

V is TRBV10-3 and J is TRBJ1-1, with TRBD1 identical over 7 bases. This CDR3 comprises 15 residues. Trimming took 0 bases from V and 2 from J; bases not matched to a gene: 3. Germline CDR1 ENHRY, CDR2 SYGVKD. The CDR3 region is CAISESGTVNTEAFF. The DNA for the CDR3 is TGTGCCATCAGTGAGTCCGGGACAGTCAACACTGAAGCTTTCTTT.

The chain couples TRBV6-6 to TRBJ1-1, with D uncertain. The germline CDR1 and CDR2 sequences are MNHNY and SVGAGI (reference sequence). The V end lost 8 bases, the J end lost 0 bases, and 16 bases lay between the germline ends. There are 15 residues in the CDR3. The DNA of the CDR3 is TGTGCCAGCTGCCCGAGACGACCCGTGAACACTGAAGCTTTCTTT. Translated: CASCPRRPVNTEAFF.

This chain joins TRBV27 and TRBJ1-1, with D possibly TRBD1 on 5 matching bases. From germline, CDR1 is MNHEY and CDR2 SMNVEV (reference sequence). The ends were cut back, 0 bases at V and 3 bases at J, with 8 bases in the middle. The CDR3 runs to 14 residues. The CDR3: CASSLSGGYTEAFF. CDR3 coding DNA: TGTGCCAGCAGTTTATCCGGGGGGTACACTGAAGCTTTCTTT.

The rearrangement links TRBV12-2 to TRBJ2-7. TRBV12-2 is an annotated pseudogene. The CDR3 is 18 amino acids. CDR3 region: CASRLVRQGGLAVVWQYF. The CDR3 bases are TGTGCAAGTCGCTTAGTTAGACAGGGGGGACTAGCCGTGGTCTGGCAGTACTTC.

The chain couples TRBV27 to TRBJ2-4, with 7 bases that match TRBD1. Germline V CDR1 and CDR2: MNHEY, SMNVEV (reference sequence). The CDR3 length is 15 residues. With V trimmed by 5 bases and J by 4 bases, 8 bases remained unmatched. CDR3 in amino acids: CASSRSGTVKNIQYF. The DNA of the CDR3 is TGTGCCAGCAGTCGATCCGGGACAGTTAAAAACATTCAGTACTTC.

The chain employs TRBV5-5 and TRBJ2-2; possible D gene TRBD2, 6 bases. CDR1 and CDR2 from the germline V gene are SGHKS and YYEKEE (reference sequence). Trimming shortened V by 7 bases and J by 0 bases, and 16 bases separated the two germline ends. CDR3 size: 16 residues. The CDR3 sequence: CASRRNGGTNTGELFF. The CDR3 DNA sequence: TGTGCCAGCCGCCGCAATGGGGGGACGAACACCGGGGAGCTGTTTTTT. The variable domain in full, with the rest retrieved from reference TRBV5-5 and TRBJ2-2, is DAGVTQSPTHLIKTRGQQVTLRCSPISGHKSVSWYQQVLGQGPQFIFQYYEKEERGRGNFPDRFSARQFPNYSSELNVNALLLGDSALYLCASRRNGGTNTGELFFGEGSRLTVL.

The CDR3 loop is CASSLRQGTGELFF. CDR3 nucleotides: TGTGCCAGCAGCTTAAGACAGGGAACCGGGGAGCTGTTTTTT. V and J are TRBV5-8 and TRBJ2-2; 7 positions match TRBD1. J lost 5 bases, V lost 2 bases, and 3 bases had no gene match. The CDR3 has 14 residues. The germline gives CDR1 SGHTS, CDR2 YDEGEE.

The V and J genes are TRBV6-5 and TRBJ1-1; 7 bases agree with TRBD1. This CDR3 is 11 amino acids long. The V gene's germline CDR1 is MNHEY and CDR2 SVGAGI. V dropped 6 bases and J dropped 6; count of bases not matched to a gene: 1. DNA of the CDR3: TGTGCCAGCAGGCAGGGGGCTGAAGCTTTCTTT. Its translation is CASRQGAEAFF.

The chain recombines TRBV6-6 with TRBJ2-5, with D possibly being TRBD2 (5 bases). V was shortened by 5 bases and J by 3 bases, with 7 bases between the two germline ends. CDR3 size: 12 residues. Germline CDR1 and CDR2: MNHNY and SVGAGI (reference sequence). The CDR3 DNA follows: TGTGCCAGCAGTCCGGGAAAAGAGACCCAGTACTTC. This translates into CASSPGKETQYF.